Listed below are T cell receptor beta chains from one sample, sequenced in a study of cytomegalovirus exposure and HLA in healthy donors. TCRdb keeps only in-frame clones here, not all; method: immunoSEQ multiplex PCR. The sample holds some 69,000 clones; roughly 96% are singletons and the top ten take roughly 2.3%. Sequencing was performed on PBMCs. The receptors here all came from a man in his late teens or twenties in good health and CMV-seronegative. Both conserved end residues are part of each CDR3. D genes are given only for firm matches. Not all rows give a size; the values are once, few, many and, for expanded clones, a class.

clone_size,j_call,d_call,v_call,cdr3_aa
-,TRBJ2-6,-,TRBV5-1,CASSLTGSSGANVLTF
-,TRBJ2-7,TRBD1,TRBV11-2,CASSLAGTVEQYF
-,TRBJ1-2,TRBD1,TRBV6-4,CASAVWRTGLWGNYGYTF
-,TRBJ2-1,TRBD2,TRBV7-2,CASSIGVGGRGPYNEQFF
-,TRBJ1-1,-,TRBV7-6,CASSAQGWGNTEAFF
-,TRBJ2-7,-,TRBV6-1,CASSSGLPPYEQYF
once,TRBJ2-4,TRBD2,TRBV6-5,CASSFSGRGAKNIQYF
-,TRBJ2-3,TRBD2,TRBV12-5,CASGPRPSGRRTDTQYF
-,TRBJ1-2,TRBD1,TRBV5-6,CASSLGQGARGYTF
-,TRBJ2-1,TRBD1,TRBV29-1,CSVERLGQGGPYNEQFF
-,TRBJ2-2,TRBD1,TRBV29-1,CSVGQGAGTGELFF
-,TRBJ2-1,-,TRBV19,CASSIDAAGLVEQFF
-,TRBJ1-1,-,TRBV6-6,CASSYSMRNTEAFF
-,TRBJ1-4,TRBD1,TRBV11-3,CASSLPGQANEKLFF
-,TRBJ2-7,-,TRBV28,CASSPYTQGLYYEQYF
-,TRBJ1-1,TRBD1,TRBV5-6,CASSSTTQGATEAFF
-,TRBJ2-1,TRBD2,TRBV11-1,CASSLGSSGEQFF
-,TRBJ1-2,-,TRBV9,CASSAYREGYTF
-,TRBJ2-7,-,TRBV10-3,CAISDAEENYEQYF
-,TRBJ1-6,-,TRBV2,CASSYSTGSSYNSPLHF
once,TRBJ1-2,TRBD1,TRBV18,CASSGQGASGYTF
-,TRBJ2-4,-,TRBV10-2,CASSDTGVKNIQYF
-,TRBJ2-2,TRBD2,TRBV7-3,CASSLEPSGSWTGELFF
-,TRBJ2-3,TRBD2,TRBV6-4,CASSPSGSTDTQYF
-,TRBJ1-6,-,TRBV9,CASSPGGTSVNSPLHF
-,TRBJ1-1,-,TRBV5-1,CASSLATGGGVHGTEAFF
once,TRBJ1-2,-,TRBV4-2,CASSRPGTNNYGYTF
-,TRBJ2-5,-,TRBV5-8,CASSPQETQYF
-,TRBJ2-7,-,TRBV7-8,CASSKFSDSYEQYF
-,TRBJ2-3,-,TRBV7-2,CASSLGTGLNTDTQYF
-,TRBJ2-1,-,TRBV21-1,CASSRWTGTYNEQFF
-,TRBJ2-3,TRBD1,TRBV4-1,CASSQVAGGVTDTQYF
once,TRBJ2-7,-,TRBV6-5,CASTPRRSYEQYF
-,TRBJ1-1,TRBD1,TRBV29-1,CSVGRLTGGASRTEAFF
-,TRBJ2-2,TRBD1,TRBV7-7,CASSRQGPGELFF
few,TRBJ1-1,-,TRBV7-8,CASSPGGTEAFF
-,TRBJ1-1,-,TRBV7-2,CAARNQGGHEAFF
-,TRBJ1-5,-,TRBV18,CASSPSTGQPQHF
-,TRBJ2-7,TRBD2,TRBV7-2,CASSIAGGGYEQYF
-,TRBJ1-2,-,TRBV6-6,CASSYSTDRYGYTF
-,TRBJ1-4,TRBD1,TRBV6-5,CASRGTGASNEKLFF
-,TRBJ1-2,-,TRBV19,CASSPPGQLANYGYTF
-,TRBJ2-3,TRBD2,TRBV9,CASSAIRGGTALADTQYF
-,TRBJ2-5,TRBD1,TRBV7-9,CASSPQGAQETQYF
-,TRBJ2-7,-,TRBV27,CASSPRTAYEQYF